This T cell receptor beta chain came from a study of T cell repertoires in cytomegalovirus infection. The V end was cut by 3 bases, the J end by 2 bases, with 10 bases between. Germline lookup yields CDR1 MGHRA and CDR2 YSYEKL. The length of the CDR3 is 14 residues. TCRdb processed the reads anew with MiXCR; each CDR3 protein has one entry. The sample consists of 560,000 or so distinct CDR3 sequences, 15% to 20% of them appearing once. The sequenced sample was CD8+ T cells from PBMCs. The gene calls are TRBV4-1 and TRBJ2-5; no clear D gene. The source is a human donor in good health (CMV status not recorded). Some clones in this sample may be carry-over from other donors' samples. CDR3 loop: CASSQERLQETQYF. The CDR3, as DNA: TGCGCCAGCAGCCAGGAGAGGCTACAAGAGACCCAGTACTTC.